This is a list of T cell receptor beta chains from one sample in a study of T cell changes during pregnancy in multiple sclerosis. Assay: immunoSEQ multiplex PCR; the TCRdb copy retains only in-frame clones and omits some. The table includes approximately 30,000 clones, roughly nine tenths detected once. Here the sequenced sample was CD8+ T cells from peripheral blood mononuclear cells, taken after pregnancy. All receptors derive from a female donor with multiple sclerosis, enrolled in a pregnancy study. CDR3s leave out the opening cysteine and the closing phenylalanine or tryptophan.

v_gene	j_gene	CDR3aa
TRBV30	TRBJ1-1	AWDRGDTEAF
TRBV13	TRBJ2-7	ASSLGEGYEQY
TRBV6-4	TRBJ2-1	ATTVSGTDNNEQF
TRBV5-1	TRBJ1-2	ASSLAWTHPNYGYT
TRBV11-3	TRBJ1-1	ASSLTAGNTEAF
TRBV4-2	TRBJ2-7	ASSQGQGISREQY
TRBV9	TRBJ1-6	ASGGQYNSPLH
TRBV7-7	TRBJ2-5	ASSPGAETQY
TRBV4-1	TRBJ1-1	ASSHPQGAVTEAF
TRBV27	TRBJ2-7	ASSYRGRAYEQY
TRBV4-2	TRBJ1-2	ASSQVLAGDTNYGYT
TRBV6-4	TRBJ2-3	ASSAGGGAADTQY
TRBV4-2	TRBJ2-4	ASSQLTGTAKNIQY
TRBV4-1	TRBJ1-2	ASSQTGGYT
TRBV14	TRBJ1-2	ASSQVLTGEVTDGYT
TRBV19	TRBJ1-1	ASSIGGNTEAF
TRBV7-9	TRBJ2-5	ASSSPTGSAETQY
TRBV4-3	TRBJ1-1	ASSQEPGQPNTEAF
TRBV10-3	TRBJ2-3	AINGASGSSTDTQY
TRBV27	TRBJ1-5	ASIPLGGLPNQPQH
TRBV15	TRBJ2-3	ATSRALTGIPDTQY
TRBV4-1	TRBJ2-1	ASSQDMNEQF
TRBV2	TRBJ2-7	ASSDRLFYEQY
TRBV4-2	TRBJ2-7	ASSLDSGAPSEQY
TRBV27	TRBJ1-3	ASSLGGSSGNTIY
TRBV13	TRBJ2-1	ASSLPGLAGWNEQF
TRBV9	TRBJ2-4	ASSTNTGTGDAIQY
TRBV13	TRBJ2-7	ASSSGQDYEQY
TRBV11-2	TRBJ1-4	ASSSLNEKLF
TRBV7-6	TRBJ1-1	ASSLDRGGTEAF
TRBV12-5	TRBJ1-1	ASGLVWSDEAF
TRBV13	TRBJ1-2	ASSLGQGGYT
TRBV10-3	TRBJ2-1	AITVSGGHEQF
TRBV4-2	TRBJ2-3	ASSPSGSTDTQY
TRBV10-3	TRBJ2-5	AISESSSRGETQY
TRBV5-5	TRBJ2-7	ASSWRSGVGREQY
TRBV7-2	TRBJ2-3	ASSLFKLTDTQY
TRBV19	TRBJ1-5	ASSMSDTLVFWH
TRBV27	TRBJ2-7	ASSFNRDSYEQY
TRBV27	TRBJ1-2	ASSASGGYGYT
TRBV7-6	TRBJ1-1	ASSSGGWNTEAF
TRBV5-6	TRBJ2-5	ASSDGQGFETQY
TRBV7-9	TRBJ1-4	ASSSGPGQGNKTNEKLF
TRBV2	TRBJ2-7	ASSGLGLPYEQY
TRBV6-6	TRBJ2-1	ASSSTEGVSYNEQF
TRBV4-1	TRBJ1-3	ASSQGSGAGNTIY
TRBV4-1	TRBJ1-1	ASSQAATGPPRAF
TRBV7-9	TRBJ1-2	ASSFFVGGGTTYGYT